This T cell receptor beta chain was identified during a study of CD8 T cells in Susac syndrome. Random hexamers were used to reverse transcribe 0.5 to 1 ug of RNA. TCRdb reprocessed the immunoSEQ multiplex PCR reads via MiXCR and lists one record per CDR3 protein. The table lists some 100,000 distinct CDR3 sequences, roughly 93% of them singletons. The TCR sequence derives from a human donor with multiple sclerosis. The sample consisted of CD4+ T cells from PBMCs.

In nucleotides, the CDR3 is TGCAGCGGCGTGACAGGATATGGCTACACCTTC. This gives the protein CSGVTGYGYTF. The chain combines TRBV29-1 with TRBJ1-2; D is perhaps TRBD1 (6 bases). Per germline, CDR1 SQVTM and CDR2 ANQGSEA. The CDR3 runs 11 residues. V was pared by 7 bases and J by 5 bases, with 11 bases between.